A selection of T cell receptor beta chains follows, all from one sample in a study of blood T cells in healthy people across ages. Each CDR3 protein gets one entry after TCRdb re-called the 5' RACE reads with MiXCR. The data hold around 650,000 distinct CDR3 sequences, with roughly two fifths observed a single time. The sequenced sample consisted of blood. The receptors were gathered from a man older than 75 in good health. Both conserved end residues are part of each CDR3. A D gene is named only where the DNA matches it firmly. A clone size is listed for some rows: how often the clone was seen (once, few, many), or a class if it is expanded.

abundance: NA; j_gene: TRBJ2-1; d_gene: TRBD2; v_gene: TRBV7-9; CDR3aa: CASSLYGSGSLVPEQFF; CDR3nt: TGTGCCAGCAGCTTATACGGTAGCGGGAGTCTTGTACCTGAGCAGTTCTTC
abundance: NA; j_gene: TRBJ2-4; d_gene: NA; v_gene: TRBV4-2; CDR3aa: CARRGASDLNIQYF; CDR3nt: TGTGCCAGAAGGGGGGCTAGCGACCTAAACATTCAGTACTTC
abundance: once; j_gene: TRBJ2-1; d_gene: TRBD2; v_gene: TRBV11-2; CDR3aa: CASSLVHSSGRTEQFF; CDR3nt: TGTGCCAGCAGCTTAGTTCATTCTAGCGGGAGAACTGAGCAGTTCTTC
abundance: few; j_gene: TRBJ2-7; d_gene: TRBD2; v_gene: TRBV3-1; CDR3aa: CASSRSSGSYEQYF; CDR3nt: TGTGCCAGCAGCCGATCTAGCGGCTCCTACGAGCAGTACTTC
abundance: few; j_gene: TRBJ2-7; d_gene: NA; v_gene: TRBV5-5; CDR3aa: CASSSVDYEQYF; CDR3nt: TGTGCCAGCAGCTCCGTAGACTACGAGCAGTACTTC
abundance: NA; j_gene: TRBJ2-4; d_gene: NA; v_gene: TRBV20-1; CDR3aa: CSALSGRTNKWEQYF; CDR3nt: TGCAGTGCTTTAAGCGGAAGAACCAATAAATGGGAGCAGTACTTC
abundance: NA; j_gene: TRBJ2-3; d_gene: NA; v_gene: TRBV7-6; CDR3aa: CASTPGRGMTDTQYF; CDR3nt: TGTGCCAGCACCCCAGGTAGGGGGATGACAGATACGCAGTATTTT
abundance: few; j_gene: TRBJ1-1; d_gene: NA; v_gene: TRBV29-1; CDR3aa: CSVDLGYTEAFF; CDR3nt: TGCAGCGTTGACTTGGGTTACACTGAAGCTTTCTTT
abundance: few; j_gene: TRBJ2-1; d_gene: TRBD1; v_gene: TRBV7-7; CDR3aa: CASSKQGALSVDEQFF; CDR3nt: TGTGCCAGCAGTAAACAGGGGGCACTTTCGGTCGATGAGCAGTTCTTC
abundance: NA; j_gene: TRBJ1-6; d_gene: TRBD1; v_gene: TRBV4-3; CDR3aa: CASSQDYPGRGFPSSYNSPLHF; CDR3nt: TGCGCCAGCAGCCAAGATTATCCGGGCAGGGGGTTTCCAAGCTCCTATAATTCACCCCTCCACTTT
abundance: NA; j_gene: TRBJ2-7; d_gene: TRBD2; v_gene: TRBV29-1; CDR3aa: CSVGGGRSSYEQYF; CDR3nt: TGCAGCGTTGGCGGGGGGCGAAGTTCCTACGAGCAGTACTTC
abundance: NA; j_gene: TRBJ2-7; d_gene: NA; v_gene: TRBV15; CDR3aa: CATSRVRGSYEQYF; CDR3nt: TGTGCCACCAGCCGAGTCCGGGGGAGTTACGAGCAGTACTTC
abundance: many; j_gene: TRBJ2-3; d_gene: TRBD2; v_gene: TRBV27; CDR3aa: CASRGLVTDTQYF; CDR3nt: TGTGCCAGCAGGGGACTAGTTACAGATACGCAGTATTTT
abundance: once; j_gene: TRBJ2-4; d_gene: NA; v_gene: TRBV4-2; CDR3aa: CASSREVTQYF; CDR3nt: TGTGCCAGCAGCCGGGAGGTTACCCAGTACTTC
abundance: NA; j_gene: TRBJ1-4; d_gene: NA; v_gene: TRBV29-1; CDR3aa: CSVAPGATNEKLFF; CDR3nt: TGCAGCGTCGCCCCGGGAGCAACTAATGAAAAACTGTTTTTT
abundance: NA; j_gene: TRBJ2-3; d_gene: TRBD2; v_gene: TRBV6-2/TRBV6-3; CDR3aa: CASKKAGTSDTDTQYF; CDR3nt: TGTGCCAGCAAAAAAGCCGGGACTAGCGACACAGATACGCAGTATTTT
abundance: few; j_gene: TRBJ2-3; d_gene: TRBD2; v_gene: TRBV12-3/TRBV12-4; CDR3aa: CASSSSGTRTDTQYF; CDR3nt: TGTGCCAGCAGTTCTAGCGGAACAAGAACAGATACGCAGTATTTT
abundance: once; j_gene: TRBJ2-3; d_gene: TRBD1; v_gene: TRBV20-1; CDR3aa: CSARVTGGADTQYF; CDR3nt: TGCAGTGCTAGAGTGACAGGGGGCGCAGATACGCAGTATTTT
abundance: NA; j_gene: TRBJ2-2; d_gene: TRBD2; v_gene: TRBV5-1; CDR3aa: CASSVTSGKNTGELFF; CDR3nt: TGCGCCAGCAGCGTTACTAGCGGGAAGAACACCGGGGAGCTGTTTTTT
abundance: few; j_gene: TRBJ2-3; d_gene: NA; v_gene: TRBV7-3; CDR3aa: CASSPKKRTQYF; CDR3nt: TGTGCCAGCAGTCCTAAAAAGAGGACGCAGTATTTT
abundance: NA; j_gene: TRBJ2-1; d_gene: TRBD2; v_gene: TRBV6-6; CDR3aa: CASSYGGRAYNEQFF; CDR3nt: TGTGCCAGCAGTTATGGCGGGAGGGCCTACAATGAGCAGTTCTTC
abundance: many; j_gene: TRBJ2-1; d_gene: NA; v_gene: TRBV29-1; CDR3aa: CSVLDPINRVNEQFF; CDR3nt: TGCAGCGTTCTAGACCCCATCAATCGGGTCAATGAGCAGTTCTTC
abundance: many; j_gene: TRBJ2-7; d_gene: NA; v_gene: TRBV20-1; CDR3aa: CSARVLADEQYF; CDR3nt: TGCAGTGCTAGAGTACTAGCTGACGAGCAGTACTTC
abundance: few; j_gene: TRBJ1-6; d_gene: NA; v_gene: TRBV5-1; CDR3aa: CASGQTANSPLHF; CDR3nt: TGCGCCAGCGGACAGACGGCGAATTCACCCCTCCACTTT
abundance: few; j_gene: TRBJ2-5; d_gene: NA; v_gene: TRBV29-1; CDR3aa: CSANTGNQETQYF; CDR3nt: TGCAGCGCAAATACAGGAAACCAAGAGACCCAGTACTTC
abundance: NA; j_gene: TRBJ1-1; d_gene: NA; v_gene: TRBV28; CDR3aa: CASSLISGTEAFF; CDR3nt: TGTGCCAGCAGTTTAATCTCCGGCACTGAAGCTTTCTTT
abundance: few; j_gene: TRBJ2-3; d_gene: NA; v_gene: TRBV7-2; CDR3aa: CASSLLSLTTDTQYF; CDR3nt: TGTGCCAGCAGCTTACTCTCGTTAACCACAGATACGCAGTATTTT
abundance: few; j_gene: TRBJ2-3; d_gene: TRBD1; v_gene: TRBV10-3; CDR3aa: CAIAGQVADTQYF; CDR3nt: TGTGCCATCGCGGGACAGGTAGCAGATACGCAGTATTTT
abundance: NA; j_gene: TRBJ2-7; d_gene: TRBD1; v_gene: TRBV18; CDR3aa: CASSPGTGSDEQYF; CDR3nt: TGTGCCAGCTCACCCGGGACAGGGAGCGACGAGCAGTACTTC
abundance: few; j_gene: TRBJ1-2; d_gene: TRBD1; v_gene: TRBV12-3/TRBV12-4; CDR3aa: CASSLSRTGARANYGYTF; CDR3nt: TGTGCCAGCAGTTTATCCCGGACAGGGGCGAGAGCTAACTATGGCTACACCTTC
abundance: NA; j_gene: TRBJ2-7; d_gene: TRBD2; v_gene: TRBV6-6; CDR3aa: CASSYSAGGAHEQYF; CDR3nt: TGTGCCAGCAGTTACTCAGCGGGGGGTGCCCACGAGCAGTACTTC
abundance: NA; j_gene: TRBJ2-5; d_gene: NA; v_gene: TRBV6-1; CDR3aa: CASSGVLGETQYF; CDR3nt: TGTGCCAGCAGTGGGGTCTTAGGAGAGACCCAGTACTTC
abundance: NA; j_gene: TRBJ1-6; d_gene: TRBD1; v_gene: TRBV4-1; CDR3aa: CASRQDARDRGYSPLHF; CDR3nt: TGCGCCAGCAGACAAGATGCTAGGGACAGGGGTTATTCACCCCTCCACTTT
abundance: NA; j_gene: TRBJ2-7; d_gene: TRBD1; v_gene: TRBV20-1; CDR3aa: CSASEGQGARYEQYF; CDR3nt: TGCAGTGCTAGCGAAGGACAGGGGGCGCGGTACGAGCAGTACTTC
abundance: NA; j_gene: TRBJ2-7; d_gene: NA; v_gene: TRBV4-3; CDR3aa: CASSQDGRPSYEQYF; CDR3nt: TGCGCCAGCAGCCAAGACGGCAGGCCCTCCTACGAGCAGTACTTC
abundance: NA; j_gene: TRBJ1-6; d_gene: NA; v_gene: TRBV12-3/TRBV12-4; CDR3aa: CASIQNHGTNSPLHF; CDR3nt: TGTGCCAGCATCCAGAATCACGGAACTAATTCACCCCTCCACTTT
abundance: NA; j_gene: TRBJ1-6; d_gene: NA; v_gene: TRBV28; CDR3aa: CASQVGNSPLHF; CDR3nt: TGTGCCAGCCAGGTTGGAAATTCACCCCTCCACTTT
abundance: NA; j_gene: TRBJ2-3; d_gene: NA; v_gene: TRBV12-3/TRBV12-4; CDR3aa: CASSLDGQGMGTDTQYF; CDR3nt: TGTGCCAGCAGTTTGGATGGGCAGGGGATGGGCACAGATACGCAGTATTTT
abundance: NA; j_gene: TRBJ2-1; d_gene: TRBD2; v_gene: TRBV20-1; CDR3aa: CSARGGSGRAGNKQFF; CDR3nt: TGCAGTGCTAGAGGGGGTAGCGGGAGGGCGGGCAATAAGCAGTTCTTC
abundance: few; j_gene: TRBJ2-5; d_gene: TRBD2; v_gene: TRBV9; CDR3aa: CASSGLAGAAETQYF; CDR3nt: TGTGCCAGCAGTGGACTAGCGGGAGCGGCGGAGACCCAGTACTTC
abundance: NA; j_gene: TRBJ1-4; d_gene: TRBD1; v_gene: TRBV10-2; CDR3aa: CASSESRTGKFGLFF; CDR3nt: TGCGCCAGCAGTGAGTCAAGGACAGGGAAGTTTGGACTGTTTTTT
abundance: NA; j_gene: TRBJ1-6; d_gene: NA; v_gene: TRBV20-1; CDR3aa: CSARGSGTFYNSPLHF; CDR3nt: TGCAGTGCTAGAGGGTCCGGGACGTTCTATAATTCACCCCTCCACTTT
abundance: NA; j_gene: TRBJ2-5; d_gene: NA; v_gene: TRBV6-2/TRBV6-3; CDR3aa: CASSSQGSQTQYF; CDR3nt: TGTGCCAGCAGTTCGCAGGGCTCTCAGACCCAGTACTTC
abundance: NA; j_gene: TRBJ2-3; d_gene: NA; v_gene: TRBV6-2/TRBV6-3; CDR3aa: CASSGYGGLDTQYF; CDR3nt: TGTGCCAGCAGTGGTTACGGAGGGTTAGATACGCAGTATTTT
abundance: few; j_gene: TRBJ2-7; d_gene: TRBD2; v_gene: TRBV6-2/TRBV6-3; CDR3aa: CASRKGTSGTWGKDEQYF; CDR3nt: TGTGCCAGCAGGAAGGGGACTAGCGGGACGTGGGGGAAGGACGAGCAGTACTTC
abundance: NA; j_gene: TRBJ1-1; d_gene: NA; v_gene: TRBV4-1; CDR3aa: CASSRPGPMTFF; CDR3nt: TGCGCCAGCAGCCGCCCAGGCCCTATGACTTTCTTT
abundance: NA; j_gene: TRBJ2-7; d_gene: NA; v_gene: TRBV7-8; CDR3aa: CASSLYRAGKVYEQYF; CDR3nt: TGTGCCAGCAGCTTATACCGGGCAGGGAAGGTTTACGAGCAGTACTTC
abundance: once; j_gene: TRBJ2-3; d_gene: NA; v_gene: TRBV3-1; CDR3aa: CASSPAGWVQYF; CDR3nt: TGTGCCAGCAGCCCCGCCGGCTGGGTGCAGTATTTT
abundance: NA; j_gene: TRBJ2-5; d_gene: NA; v_gene: TRBV20-1; CDR3aa: CSARKVSDDGETQYF; CDR3nt: TGCAGTGCTAGAAAAGTTAGCGACGACGGAGAGACCCAGTACTTC
abundance: once; j_gene: TRBJ1-2; d_gene: NA; v_gene: TRBV7-2; CDR3aa: CASSLGTSGSYGYTF; CDR3nt: TGTGCCAGCAGCTTAGGCACATCCGGAAGCTATGGCTACACCTTC